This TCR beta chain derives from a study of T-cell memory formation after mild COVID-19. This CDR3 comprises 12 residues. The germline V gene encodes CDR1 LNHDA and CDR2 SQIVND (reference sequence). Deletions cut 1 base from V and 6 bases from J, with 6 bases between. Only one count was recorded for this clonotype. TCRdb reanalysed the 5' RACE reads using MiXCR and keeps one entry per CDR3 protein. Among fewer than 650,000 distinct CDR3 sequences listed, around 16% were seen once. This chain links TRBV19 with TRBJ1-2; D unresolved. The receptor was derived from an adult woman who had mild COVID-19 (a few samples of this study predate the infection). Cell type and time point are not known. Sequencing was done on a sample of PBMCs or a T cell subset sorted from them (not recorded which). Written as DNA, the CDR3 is TGTGCCAGTAGTATAGGGTTTGATGGCTACACCTTC. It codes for CASSIGFDGYTF.